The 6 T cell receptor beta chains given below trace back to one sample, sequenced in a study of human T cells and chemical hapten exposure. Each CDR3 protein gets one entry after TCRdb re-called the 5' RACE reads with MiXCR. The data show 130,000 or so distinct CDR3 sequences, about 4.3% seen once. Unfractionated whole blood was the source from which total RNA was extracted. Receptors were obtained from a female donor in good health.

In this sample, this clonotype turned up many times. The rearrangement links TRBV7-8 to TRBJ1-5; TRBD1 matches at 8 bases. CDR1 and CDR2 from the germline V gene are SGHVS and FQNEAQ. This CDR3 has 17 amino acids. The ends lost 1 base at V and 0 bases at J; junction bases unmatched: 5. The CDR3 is CASSLETGVYSNQPQHF. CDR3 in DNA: TGTGCCAGCAGCTTAGAGACAGGGGTCTATAGCAATCAGCCCCAGCATTTT.

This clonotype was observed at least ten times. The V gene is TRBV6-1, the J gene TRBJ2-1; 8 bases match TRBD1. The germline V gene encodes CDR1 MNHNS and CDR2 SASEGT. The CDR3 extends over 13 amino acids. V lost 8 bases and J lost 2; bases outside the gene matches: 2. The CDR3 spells CASGQGPYNEQFF. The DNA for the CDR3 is TGTGCCAGCGGACAGGGTCCCTACAATGAGCAGTTCTTC.

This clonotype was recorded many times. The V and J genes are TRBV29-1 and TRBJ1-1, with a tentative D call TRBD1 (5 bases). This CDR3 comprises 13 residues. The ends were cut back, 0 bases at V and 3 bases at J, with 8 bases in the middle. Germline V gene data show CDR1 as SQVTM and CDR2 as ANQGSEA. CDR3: CSVEEQDHTEAFF. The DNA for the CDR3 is TGCAGCGTTGAAGAACAGGATCACACTGAAGCTTTCTTT. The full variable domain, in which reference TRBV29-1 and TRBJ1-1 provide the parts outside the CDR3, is SAVISQKPSRDICQRGTSLTIQCQVDSQVTMMFWYRQQPGQSLTLIATANQGSEATYESGFVIDKFPISRPNLTFSTLTVSNMSPEDSSIYLCSVEEQDHTEAFFGQGTRLTVV.

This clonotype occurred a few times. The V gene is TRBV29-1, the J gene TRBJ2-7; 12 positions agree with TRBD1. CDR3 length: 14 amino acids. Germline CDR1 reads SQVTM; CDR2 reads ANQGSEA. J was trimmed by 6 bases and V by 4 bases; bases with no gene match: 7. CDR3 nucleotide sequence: TGCAGCGTTGGACTCCGGGACAGGGGGCTCGAGCAGTACTTC. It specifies CSVGLRDRGLEQYF.

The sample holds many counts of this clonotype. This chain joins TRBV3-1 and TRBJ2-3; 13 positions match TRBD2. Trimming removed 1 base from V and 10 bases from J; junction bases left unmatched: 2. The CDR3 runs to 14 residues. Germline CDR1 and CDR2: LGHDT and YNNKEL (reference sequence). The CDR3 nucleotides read TGTGCCAGCAGCCAAGGACTAGCGGGGGGCCCGCAGTATTTT. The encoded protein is CASSQGLAGGPQYF.

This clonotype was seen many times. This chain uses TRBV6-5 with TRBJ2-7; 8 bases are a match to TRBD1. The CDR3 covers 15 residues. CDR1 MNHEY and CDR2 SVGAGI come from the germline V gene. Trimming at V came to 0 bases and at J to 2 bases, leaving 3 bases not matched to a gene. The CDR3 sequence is CASSYSGRGPYEQYF. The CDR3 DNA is TGTGCCAGCAGTTACTCGGGCAGGGGGCCCTACGAGCAGTACTTC.